A single sample is the source of the 17 T cell receptor beta chains below, sequenced in a study of T cell responses to AZD1222 COVID-19 vaccine. The repertoire was sequenced with immunoSEQ multiplex PCR; TCRdb's copy has only in-frame clones and lacks some. Here the sample spans 95,000 to 110,000 clones, 70% to 90% being singletons. The sequenced sample was peripheral blood, obtained on day 0 of AZD1222 vaccination. These receptors were collected from an adult in good health.

The chain employs TRBV7-6 and TRBJ2-7, with 11 bases fitting TRBD1. V was clipped by 5 bases and J by 2 bases; unmatched bases: 5. This CDR3 has 15 residues. Germline CDR1 SGHVS, CDR2 FNYEAQ. In nucleotides, the CDR3 is TGTGCCAGCAGCCCAGGACAGGGGGCAGCCTACGAGCAGTACTTC. Protein product: CASSPGQGAAYEQYF.

This clone appeared a single time. The chain uses TRBV19 and TRBJ1-1; 7 nucleotides line up with TRBD1. V trimming: 8 bases; J trimming: 5 bases; junction bases outside the gene matches: 8. Germline assignment: CDR1 LNHDA and CDR2 SQIVND (reference sequence). The CDR3 is 13 residues long. As DNA, the CDR3 is TGTGCCAGTGGGGGAACAGGGGTGACTGAAGCTTTCTTT. Protein product: CASGGTGVTEAFF.

The V and J genes are TRBV10-3 and TRBJ1-6; unclear D gene. CDR3 length equals 12 residues. Looked up from germline, CDR1 is ENHRY and CDR2 is SYGVKD. Trimming stripped 3 bases from V and 6 bases from J, with 3 bases between. This CDR3 reads CAISELNSPLHF. CDR3 DNA sequence: TGTGCCATCAGTGAACTTAATTCACCCCTCCACTTT.

The rearrangement joins TRBV23-1 to TRBJ1-4; 9 bases line up with TRBD1. TRBV23-1 is classed as an ORF, of uncertain function. The CDR3 covers 15 residues. V gave up 3 bases and J gave up 7 bases; unmatched junction bases: 6. The CDR3 DNA is TGCGCCAGCAGTCATTCGGGACAGGGAGCTGAAAAACTGTTTTTT. Its protein product is CASSHSGQGAEKLFF.

The table lists this clone with a count of one. The junction departs from the called germline gene at one end, perhaps through a read error. This rearrangement joins TRBV11-3 to TRBJ1-1, with a tentative D call TRBD1 (6 bases). The CDR3 has 13 amino acids. The germline CDR1 and CDR2 sequences are SGHNT and YENEEA. The CDR3 nucleotides are TGTGCCAGCAGCTTAGAAAGGGACACGGAAGCTTTCTTT. Translation: CASSLERDTEAFF. The full variable domain, in which reference TRBV11-3 and TRBJ1-1 provide the parts outside the CDR3, is EAGVVQSPRYKIIEKKQPVAFWCNPISGHNTLYWYLQNLGQGPELLIRYENEEAVDDSQLPKDRFSAERLKGVDSTLKIQPAELGDSAVYLCASSLERDTEAFFGQGTRLTVV.

This chain uses TRBV7-2 with TRBJ2-3, with 7 bases lining up with TRBD2. Germline CDR1 SGHTA, CDR2 FQGNSA. The CDR3 consists of 13 residues. The trim removed 4 bases at V and 4 bases at J, leaving 2 bases unmatched. The CDR3 region has the DNA TGTGCCAGCAGCTGGGGGGGAGCAGATACGCAGTATTTT. Its protein is CASSWGGADTQYF.

The chain has TRBV4-1 and TRBJ1-1; D is unresolved. This CDR3 has 17 residues. Per the germline V gene, CDR1 is MGHRA and CDR2 is YSYEKL. Deletions cut 1 base from V and 3 bases from J, with 18 bases between. The CDR3 nucleotides read TGCGCCAGCAGCCAAGGGCGGCAGGTAGGCAGTGACACTGAAGCTTTCTTT. Protein: CASSQGRQVGSDTEAFF.

V usage is TRBV3-1 (or the pseudogene TRBV3-2) and J usage is TRBJ2-5; 13 nucleotides line up with TRBD2. The CDR3 has 15 amino acids. CDR1 LGHDT and CDR2 YNNKEL come from the germline V gene (reference sequence). The trim removed 2 bases at V and 3 bases at J, leaving 0 bases unmatched. CDR3 coding DNA: TGTGCCAGCAGCCAAACTAGCGGGGGGGAAGAGACCCAGTACTTC. Its protein is CASSQTSGGEETQYF.

The CDR3 DNA sequence: TGTGCCAGCAGCTTAGGACTGAGATACGAGCAGTACTTC. It specifies CASSLGLRYEQYF. The J gene is TRBJ2-7, the V gene TRBV7-9; D is unresolved. The CDR3 has 13 residues. Germline loops: CDR1 SEHNR, CDR2 FQNEAQ (reference sequence). V lost 1 base, J lost 4 bases, and 8 bases lay in between.

Only one count was recorded for this clone. V and J are TRBV4-1 and TRBJ2-7, with D perhaps matching TRBD1 (5 bases). V dropped 0 bases and J dropped 3 bases, with 18 bases sitting between them. Germline V lookup: CDR1 MGHRA, CDR2 YSYEKL. The CDR3 is made up of 17 amino acids. The CDR3 is CASSQEPSSGAYYEQYF. DNA of the CDR3: TGCGCCAGCAGCCAAGAGCCGTCTAGTGGGGCATACTACGAGCAGTACTTC.

V usage is TRBV6-1 and J usage is TRBJ1-2; 9 bases align to TRBD1. CDR3 size: 15 residues. V was clipped by 1 base and J by 7 bases; unmatched bases: 7. The germline CDR1 and CDR2 sequences are MNHNS and SASEGT. The CDR3 sequence is CASSEGPTGGGGYTF. CDR3 bases: TGTGCCAGCAGTGAAGGCCCAACAGGGGGCGGTGGCTACACCTTC.

The rearrangement links TRBV19 to TRBJ2-3; TRBD2 aligns across 8 bases. CDR1 LNHDA and CDR2 SQIVND come from the germline V gene (reference sequence). Trimming removed 7 bases from V and 5 bases from J; junction bases left unmatched: 11. The CDR3 has 15 residues. The CDR3 loop reads CASNQRGITRDTQYF. The CDR3 DNA is TGTGCCAGTAATCAGCGGGGGATAACTAGAGATACGCAGTATTTT.

This chain joins TRBV20-1 and TRBJ2-1; D is uncertain. The CDR3 loop spans 11 amino acids. Trimming took off 0 bases at V and 13 bases at J, with 10 bases between the two ends. Germline assignment: CDR1 DFQATT and CDR2 SNEGSKA (reference sequence). This chain's CDR3 is CSARDWLVQFF. CDR3 in DNA: TGCAGTGCTAGAGATTGGCTGGTTCAGTTCTTC.

The V gene is TRBV3-1 (or the pseudogene TRBV3-2), the J gene TRBJ2-2; D remains ambiguous. The CDR3 runs 15 residues. With 1 base removed from V and 2 bases from J, the gap between germline ends came to 8 bases. Germline CDR1 reads LGHDT; CDR2 reads YNNKEL (reference sequence). The CDR3 region is CASSQAGLNTGELFF. CDR3 bases: TGTGCCAGCAGCCAAGCCGGCCTTAACACCGGGGAGCTGTTTTTT.

The chain employs TRBV10-1 and TRBJ2-7; TRBD2 might be the D (5 bases). The CDR3 runs to 13 residues. V was clipped by 1 base and J by 3 bases, with 7 bases between them. Germline-derived CDR1 and CDR2 are WNHNN and SYGVQD (reference sequence). The chain's CDR3 is CASSEYGDYEQYF. The CDR3 coding sequence is TGCGCCAGCAGTGAGTACGGGGACTACGAGCAGTACTTC.

The chain couples TRBV30 to TRBJ1-5; D is undetermined. Deletions cut 1 base from V and 0 bases from J, with 13 bases between. CDR3 length equals 16 residues. Germline values: CDR1 GTSNPN, CDR2 SVGIG (reference sequence). This chain's CDR3 is CAWSASWVYSNQPQHF. CDR3 sequence (DNA): TGTGCCTGGAGTGCAAGCTGGGTGTATAGCAATCAGCCCCAGCATTTT.

The gene calls are TRBV12-5 and TRBJ1-5; 8 bases match TRBD1. The germline V gene has CDR1 LGHNT and CDR2 FRNRAP. The CDR3 has 19 amino acids. The ends lost 5 bases at V and 0 bases at J; junction bases unmatched: 15. Here the CDR3 reads CASGTLEDRDSYSNQPQHF. CDR3 nucleotides: TGTGCTAGTGGTACCTTGGAGGACAGGGACTCGTATAGCAATCAGCCCCAGCATTTT.